The 14 T cell receptor beta chains below come from one sample, sequenced in a study of cytomegalovirus exposure and HLA in healthy donors. Use of 60 Vbeta and 13 Jbeta primers characterized the PCR. Sequenced by immunoSEQ multiplex PCR; TCRdb stores in-frame clones only, minus some. The sample includes 150,000 to 200,000 clones, 75% to 90% of them seen just once. What was sequenced was PBMCs. The source of these receptors is a woman under 30 in good health and CMV-seronegative.

The V and J genes are TRBV5-1 and TRBJ2-5; TRBD2 matches 10 bases. J was trimmed by 2 bases and V by 3 bases; bases with no gene match: 7. The CDR3 is 16 residues long. Germline assignment: CDR1 SGHRS and CDR2 YFSETQ. CDR3 bases: TGCGCCAGCAGCTCCCCCGTAGCGGGGGGACAAGAGACCCAGTACTTC. Protein: CASSSPVAGGQETQYF.

V gene TRBV21-1 combines with J gene TRBJ2-5; TRBD1, the D gene given by the table, was not confirmed from the DNA. TRBV21-1 constitutes a pseudogene. The CDR3 runs to 14 residues. CDR3 sequence reads: CASTPRGRGETQYF. The CDR3 region has the DNA TGTGCCAGCACCCCAAGGGGGAGAGGGGAGACCCAGTACTTC.

The J gene is TRBJ1-2, the V gene TRBV9; D is unclear. The CDR3 consists of 14 residues. CDR1 SGDLS and CDR2 YYNGEE come from the germline V gene. The V end was cut by 2 bases, the J end by 0 bases, with 8 bases between. CDR3 sequence reads: CASSVDTSNYGYTF. The DNA of the CDR3 is TGTGCCAGCAGCGTTGACACCTCTAACTATGGCTACACCTTC.

The chain carries TRBV7-9 and TRBJ1-3; TRBD1 is a possible D gene (5 bases). CDR1 is SEHNR, CDR2 FQNEAQ, per germline (reference sequence). V was trimmed by 2 bases and J by 0 bases, leaving 14 bases between them. This CDR3 contains 17 residues. The CDR3 protein is CASSLKGDSSSGNTIYF. In DNA form, the CDR3 reads TGTGCCAGCAGCTTAAAAGGAGACAGCAGCTCTGGAAACACCATATATTTT.

This chain uses TRBV28 with TRBJ1-1; 9 bases are a match to TRBD1. With V trimmed by 4 bases and J by 3 bases, 6 bases remained unmatched. The length of the CDR3 is 15 residues. From germline, CDR1 is MDHEN and CDR2 SYDVKM. CDR3 residues: CASSSSGTGYTEAFF. DNA for the CDR3: TGTGCCAGCAGTTCCTCCGGGACAGGGTACACTGAAGCTTTCTTT.

The rearrangement joins TRBV15 to TRBJ2-7; 9 bases match TRBD2. The V gene end was trimmed by 8 bases and the J gene end by 2 bases; junction bases not matched to a gene: 13. CDR3 size: 16 residues. Germline V gene sequence: CDR1 LNHNV, CDR2 YYDKDF (reference sequence). CDR3 coding DNA: TGTGCCACCGCTGGGTTCCAGCGGGGGGAACCCTACGAGCAGTACTTC. Protein: CATAGFQRGEPYEQYF.

J is TRBJ2-7 and V is TRBV7-8, with 11 positions matching TRBD2. The CDR3 has 15 residues. The germline gives CDR1 SGHVS, CDR2 FQNEAQ. V shed 6 bases and J 5 bases; nucleotides not matched to a gene: 9. CDR3 bases: TGTGCCAGCAGTCTCATCGGGACTAGCGGACACGAGCAGTACTTC. Protein product: CASSLIGTSGHEQYF.

The genes are TRBV9 and TRBJ1-3; no firm D call. The germline V gene has CDR1 SGDLS and CDR2 YYNGEE. V was trimmed by 3 bases and J by 9 bases, leaving 10 bases between them. The CDR3 covers 12 residues. The CDR3 loop is CASSDPPGTIYF. The CDR3 DNA is TGTGCCAGCAGCGATCCTCCGGGCACCATATATTTT. Complete variable domain (other parts from reference TRBV9 and TRBJ1-3): DSGVTQTPKHLITATGQRVTLRCSPRSGDLSVYWYQQSLDQGLQFLIQYYNGEERAKGNILERFSAQQFPDLHSELNLSSLELGDSALYFCASSDPPGTIYFGEGSWLTVV.

This chain uses TRBV10-1 with TRBJ2-2; D is unresolved. The V gene lost 4 bases and the J gene lost 1 base, with 7 bases spanning the gap. The CDR3 contains 14 residues. Germline CDR1 is WNHNN and CDR2 is SYGVQD (reference sequence). CDR3 nucleotides: TGCGCCAGCAGTGTAACGGTGAACACCGGGGAGCTGTTTTTT. The encoded protein is CASSVTVNTGELFF.

The chain joins TRBV27 to TRBJ2-7; 8 bases line up with TRBD1. The germline gives CDR1 MNHEY, CDR2 SMNVEV (reference sequence). CDR3 size: 16 residues. The trim removed 4 bases at V and 6 bases at J, leaving 14 bases unmatched. The DNA of the CDR3 is TGTGCCAGCAGTTACCAAGCCGGGACAGGAGTCTCCGAGCAGTACTTC. As protein: CASSYQAGTGVSEQYF.

The V call is TRBV5-1, the J call TRBJ2-5; the D is unclear. The CDR3 loop spans 13 amino acids. V lost 4 bases, J lost 1 base, and 8 bases lay in between. Germline CDR1 and CDR2: SGHRS and YFSETQ. The CDR3 bases are TGCGCCAGCAGCGAAGGCGGCCAAGAGACCCAGTACTTC. It yields the protein CASSEGGQETQYF.

This rearrangement joins TRBV6-6 to TRBJ2-3; 10 nucleotides match TRBD2. Looked up from germline, CDR1 is MNHNY and CDR2 is SVGAGI (reference sequence). The CDR3 is 16 residues long. J was trimmed by 3 bases and V by 2 bases; bases with no gene match: 5. The CDR3 spells CASSYTQAGGTDTQYF. Written as DNA, the CDR3 is TGTGCCAGCAGTTACACCCAAGCGGGAGGGACAGATACGCAGTATTTT.

This chain links TRBV5-4 with TRBJ2-7; a weak D match, TRBD2 (7 bases). The germline V gene has CDR1 SGHNT and CDR2 YYREEE (reference sequence). The CDR3 contains 13 residues. The germline V and J ends were trimmed by 3 bases and 6 bases, with 13 bases remaining between them. The CDR3 nucleotides read TGTGCCAGCAGCTCCGGAGGGGGGGGCGAGCAGTACTTC. This codes for CASSSGGGGEQYF.

DNA of the CDR3: TGTGCCAGCTCTACAGGGGTCTACGAGCAGTACTTC. Amino acids: CASSTGVYEQYF. V and J are TRBV28 and TRBJ2-7; 7 positions match TRBD1. The junction had 4 bases not matched to a gene; V was cut back by 8 bases and J by 3 bases. The CDR3 sequence is 12 residues long. The germline V gene has CDR1 MDHEN and CDR2 SYDVKM.